This T cell receptor beta chain was retrieved from a study of tumor-infiltrating lymphocytes in glioblastoma multiforme. TCR beta libraries were built from RNA through three nested multiplex PCR rounds using modified ARM-PCR. No unique molecular identifiers were described for these TCRB libraries. A single record per CDR3 protein comes from TCRdb applying MiXCR to the multiplex PCR reads. This table has some 9,300 distinct CDR3 sequences, about 80% appearing once. This clonotype has only a few counts. The sample taken for sequencing was brain tumor tissue. This TCR came from a male donor with glioblastoma.

CDR3 sequence (DNA): TGCAGCGGCGCCGGGACAGGGAAGCAGTACTTC. The encoded protein is CSGAGTGKQYF. The chain links TRBV29-1 to TRBJ2-7; 9 bases agree with TRBD1. CDR1 is SQVTM, CDR2 ANQGSEA, per germline. The CDR3 contains 11 residues. V lost 7 bases to trimming and J lost 8 bases; unmatched junction nucleotides: 6.